These 27 T cell receptor beta chains share one sample of origin, sequenced in a study of cytomegalovirus exposure and HLA in healthy donors. It was with 60 Vbeta and 13 Jbeta primers that the PCR ran. The assay was immunoSEQ multiplex PCR, and TCRdb's table has in-frame clones only and misses some. Of 200,000 to 250,000 clones listed, around 80% are singletons. The sample taken for sequencing was PBMCs. Receptors originate from a woman aged 55-69 years in good health and CMV-seropositive.

The chain is built from TRBV5-1 and TRBJ2-5; 11 bases are shared with TRBD2. Germline assignment: CDR1 SGHRS and CDR2 YFSETQ. The length of the CDR3 is 15 residues. The V segment lost 0 bases and the J segment 9 bases; nucleotides outside the gene matches: 7. Here the CDR3 reads CASSLGGLAALAQYF. The CDR3 nucleotides are TGCGCCAGCAGCTTGGGGGGACTAGCGGCTTTGGCCCAGTACTTC.

The J gene is TRBJ2-5, the V gene TRBV4-3; possibly TRBD2 for D (7 bases). CDR3 length equals 17 residues. The ends were cut back, 1 base at V and 4 bases at J, with 19 bases in the middle. The V gene's germline CDR1 is LGHNA and CDR2 YSLEER. Here the CDR3 reads CASSQVRGWEGGETQYF. In nucleotides, the CDR3 is TGCGCCAGCAGCCAAGTACGAGGGTGGGAGGGGGGAGAGACCCAGTACTTC.

The chain links TRBV28 to TRBJ1-2, with 7 positions matching TRBD1. Losses at the gene ends were 3 bases for V and 2 bases for J; bases not matched to a gene: 6. Germline V gives CDR1 MDHEN, CDR2 SYDVKM. This CDR3 has 15 residues. CDR3 loop: CASSLAQGWNYGYTF. CDR3 DNA sequence: TGTGCCAGCAGTTTGGCACAGGGGTGGAACTATGGCTACACCTTC.

This chain uses TRBV5-1 with TRBJ1-1; 8 bases fit TRBD1. Germline trimming cut 6 bases from V and 3 bases from J; bases unmatched to any gene: 7. The CDR3 is 14 residues long. CDR1 and CDR2 (germline): SGHRS, YFSETQ. The chain's CDR3 is CASTLNRGDTEAFF. DNA for the CDR3: TGCGCCAGCACCTTAAACAGGGGGGACACTGAAGCTTTCTTT.

The V gene is TRBV6-1, the J gene TRBJ2-1, with 7 nucleotides matching TRBD2. The germline V gene encodes CDR1 MNHNS and CDR2 SASEGT. Unmatched junction bases numbered 2, after V lost 1 base and J lost 2 bases. The CDR3 runs to 15 residues. The CDR3 region has the DNA TGTGCCAGCAGTGAAGTCCTAGCGGCCTACAATGAGCAGTTCTTC. Amino acid sequence: CASSEVLAAYNEQFF.

The chain links TRBV5-4 to TRBJ2-3, with D possibly TRBD2 on 8 matching bases. From germline, CDR1 is SGHNT and CDR2 YYREEE (reference sequence). The germline V and J ends were trimmed by 0 bases and 9 bases, with 20 bases remaining between them. The CDR3 is made up of 16 amino acids. The CDR3 DNA reads TGTGCCAGCAGCTTGGAAGGGACTAGAACACAGGGGACGCAGTATTTT. It codes for CASSLEGTRTQGTQYF.

The rearrangement uses TRBV6-1 and TRBJ1-5; D is unclear. This CDR3 contains 13 residues. V lost 5 bases, J lost 6 bases, and 11 bases lay in between. CDR1 is MNHNS and CDR2 is SASEGT in the germline V gene. CDR3 region: CASSPRWSQPQHF. The CDR3 nucleotides read TGTGCCAGCAGTCCCCGCTGGAGTCAGCCCCAGCATTTT.

The table lists this clone with a few counts. V gene TRBV4-1 combines with J gene TRBJ1-4; no reliable D call. Germline loops: CDR1 MGHRA, CDR2 YSYEKL. The CDR3 loop spans 15 amino acids. The V and J ends lost 4 bases and 8 bases respectively, with 17 bases between them. CDR3 protein: CASSPQVMIREKLFF. CDR3 bases: TGCGCCAGCAGCCCTCAGGTTATGATTAGGGAAAAACTGTTTTTT.

The chain has TRBV4-3 and TRBJ1-3; TRBD1 might be the D (5 bases). The CDR3 totals 16 residues. The germline gives CDR1 LGHNA, CDR2 YSLEER. V lost 0 bases to trimming and J lost 4 bases, with 13 bases between them. The CDR3 region is CASSQEPAGKGNTIYF. In nucleotides, the CDR3 is TGCGCCAGCAGCCAAGAACCGGCAGGGAAAGGAAACACCATATATTTT.

V gene TRBV6-1 combines with J gene TRBJ2-5, with D unclear. Deletions cut 6 bases from V and 2 bases from J, with 10 bases between. The CDR3 extends over 13 amino acids. From germline, CDR1 is MNHNS and CDR2 SASEGT. The CDR3 bases are TGTGCCAGCAGCCCGATCACACAAGAGACCCAGTACTTC. Translation: CASSPITQETQYF.

The J gene is TRBJ1-3, the V gene TRBV19; D is undetermined. CDR3 size: 16 residues. Germline V gene data show CDR1 as LNHDA and CDR2 as SQIVND (reference sequence). Trimming took off 3 bases at V and 0 bases at J, with 12 bases between the two ends. The DNA of the CDR3 is TGTGCCAGTAGTATTGTACAGTCGAACTCTGGAAACACCATATATTTT. Protein sequence: CASSIVQSNSGNTIYF.

V is TRBV5-1 and J is TRBJ2-7; tentative D call: TRBD1 (6 bases). CDR3 length equals 18 residues. V lost 0 bases and J lost 6, with 25 bases in between. Germline CDR1 is SGHRS and CDR2 is YFSETQ. CDR3 sequence (DNA): TGCGCCAGCAGCTTGGCGGGGACACTGGGACGGAGCAGTGGCGAGCAGTACTTC. Protein product: CASSLAGTLGRSSGEQYF.

The chain links TRBV5-1 to TRBJ2-1, with TRBD2 matching over 8 bases. Trimming cost V 0 bases and J 6 bases; bases outside gene matches: 5. Germline V gene lookup returns CDR1 SGHRS and CDR2 YFSETQ. The CDR3 loop spans 15 amino acids. CDR3 sequence reads: CASSLVRTSSNEQFF. The CDR3, as DNA: TGCGCCAGCAGCTTGGTACGGACTAGCAGCAATGAGCAGTTCTTC.

V and J are TRBV30 and TRBJ2-7; 9 nucleotides agree with TRBD2. Germline CDR1 and CDR2: GTSNPN and SVGIG (reference sequence). The CDR3 extends over 15 amino acids. J gave up 3 bases and V 5 bases, and 11 bases lay outside the gene matches. Here the CDR3 reads CAWGSGLAVGYEQYF. CDR3 nucleotides: TGTGCCTGGGGGTCGGGACTAGCCGTGGGCTACGAGCAGTACTTC. The variable domain in full, completed from reference TRBV30 and TRBJ2-7, reads SQTIHQWPATLVQPVGSPLSLECTVEGTSNPNLYWYRQAAGRGLQLLFYSVGIGQISSEVPQNLSASRPQDRQFILSSKKLLLSDSGFYLCAWGSGLAVGYEQYFGPGTRLTVT.

This chain uses TRBV2 with TRBJ2-5; D is unresolved. Germline V lookup: CDR1 SNHLY, CDR2 FYNNEI. The V end lost 2 bases, the J end lost 5 bases, and 6 bases lay between the germline ends. The CDR3 loop spans 12 amino acids. The CDR3, as DNA: TGTGCCAGCAGTGAACCTATCGAGACCCAGTACTTC. Encoded protein: CASSEPIETQYF.

The chain links TRBV27 to TRBJ1-1, with 8 positions matching TRBD1. The CDR3 is made up of 14 amino acids. Germline values: CDR1 MNHEY, CDR2 SMNVEV (reference sequence). Trimming took 2 bases from V and 4 from J; bases not matched to a gene: 3. The CDR3 nucleotides are TGTGCCAGCAGTTTAAACAGGGGGTCCACTGAAGCTTTCTTT. It specifies CASSLNRGSTEAFF.

This chain joins TRBV5-4 and TRBJ1-3, with 7 bases identical to TRBD1. Germline V gives CDR1 SGHNT, CDR2 YYREEE (reference sequence). V dropped 4 bases and J dropped 4; count of bases not matched to a gene: 5. This CDR3 is built from 14 residues. CDR3 amino acids: CASSPGQVGNTIYF. CDR3 coding DNA: TGTGCCAGCAGCCCAGGACAGGTCGGAAACACCATATATTTT. Full variable domain (remainder filled in from reference TRBV5-4 and TRBJ1-3): ETGVTQSPTHLIKTRGQQVTLRCSSQSGHNTVSWYQQALGQGPQFIFQYYREEENGRGNFPPRFSGLQFPNYSSELNVNALELDDSALYLCASSPGQVGNTIYFGEGSWLTVV.

Notes on this clone: In the same sample, other DNA sequences code for this CDR3. The gene calls are TRBV7-2 and TRBJ2-7; maybe TRBD2 (5 bases). The CDR3 length is 15 residues. CDR1 is SGHTA, CDR2 FQGNSA, per germline. Deletions cut 0 bases from V and 4 bases from J, with 13 bases between. CDR3 bases: TGTGCCAGCAGCTTAGCATCGGGGTCCTCTTACGAGCAGTACTTC. It codes for CASSLASGSSYEQYF. Variable domain in full (rest from reference TRBV7-2 and TRBJ2-7): GAGVSQSPSNKVTEKGKDVELRCDPISGHTALYWYRQSLGQGLEFLIYFQGNSAPDKSGLPSDRFSAERTGGSVSTLTIQRTQQEDSAVYLCASSLASGSSYEQYFGPGTRLTVT.

This clone appeared a few times. DNA of the CDR3: TGCGCCAGCAGCCAAACAACCGGGGACACCCAGCAGTTCTTC. Encoded protein: CASSQTTGDTQQFF. This chain uses TRBV4-1 with TRBJ2-1, with D perhaps matching TRBD1 (6 bases). Germline-derived CDR1 and CDR2 are MGHRA and YSYEKL. V lost 2 bases to trimming and J lost 11 bases, with 16 bases between them. This CDR3 is built from 14 residues.

This clone showed up just a few times. The gene calls are TRBV19 and TRBJ2-5, with D perhaps TRBD1 (5 bases). The V end was cut by 10 bases, the J end by 1 base, with 16 bases between. Germline assignment: CDR1 LNHDA and CDR2 SQIVND (reference sequence). The CDR3 spans 14 residues. CDR3 DNA sequence: TGTGCCACCACTGCGGACATCTTCCAAGAGACCCAGTACTTC. This translates into CATTADIFQETQYF.

This chain joins TRBV30 and TRBJ1-6, with TRBD1 as a possible D gene (5 bases). CDR3 length equals 17 residues. CDR1 and CDR2 from the germline V gene are GTSNPN and SVGIG (reference sequence). V was pared by 0 bases and J by 0 bases, with 12 bases between. This CDR3 is CAWSVARVPSYNSPLHF. CDR3 nucleotide sequence: TGTGCCTGGAGTGTAGCCAGGGTACCCTCCTATAATTCACCCCTCCACTTT.

V is TRBV10-3 and J is TRBJ2-3; weak D call: TRBD1 (6 bases). The CDR3 has 14 amino acids. The germline V gene encodes CDR1 ENHRY and CDR2 SYGVKD. Trimming removed 6 bases at V and 1 base at J, with 11 bases between. This CDR3 reads CAIRSGDGTDTQYF. CDR3 bases: TGTGCCATCAGGTCAGGGGATGGCACAGATACGCAGTATTTT.

V is TRBV18 and J is TRBJ1-2; TRBD1 matches 10 bases. The J segment lost 3 bases and the V segment lost 2 bases, leaving 3 bases of the junction unmatched. Germline CDR1 reads KGHSH; CDR2 reads LQKENI. The CDR3 spans 15 residues. CDR3 nucleotide sequence: TGTGCCAGCTCACCAAGCGGGACAGGGGACTATGGCTACACCTTC. Amino acid sequence: CASSPSGTGDYGYTF.

The chain employs TRBV5-1 and TRBJ1-2, with TRBD1 matching over 10 bases. Germline CDR1 SGHRS, CDR2 YFSETQ. J gave up 4 bases and V 4 bases, and 4 bases lay outside the gene matches. CDR3 length equals 14 residues. The chain's CDR3 is CASSPGQGTYGYTF. CDR3 coding DNA: TGCGCCAGCAGCCCGGGACAGGGGACCTATGGCTACACCTTC.

The chain joins TRBV19 to TRBJ2-1, with 10 bases that match TRBD1. CDR3 length equals 13 residues. Germline V gene sequence: CDR1 LNHDA, CDR2 SQIVND (reference sequence). Unmatched junction bases numbered 5, after V lost 5 bases and J lost 10 bases. In DNA, the CDR3 is TGTGCCAGTAGTGGAGACAGGGGGCGAGAGCAGTTCTTC. Its protein is CASSGDRGREQFF.

The CDR3 protein is CASSERTSGVTDTQYF. CDR3 bases: TGTGCCAGCAGCGAAAGGACTAGCGGGGTCACAGATACGCAGTATTTT. The V and J genes are TRBV7-2 and TRBJ2-3; 12 positions match TRBD2. Looked up from germline, CDR1 is SGHTA and CDR2 is FQGNSA. This CDR3 has 16 residues. Trimming took 5 bases from V and 2 from J; bases not matched to a gene: 5.

The J gene is TRBJ1-5, the V gene TRBV27, with unresolved D. The germline V and J ends were trimmed by 2 bases and 1 base, with 9 bases remaining between them. The germline gives CDR1 MNHEY, CDR2 SMNVEV (reference sequence). This CDR3 spans 15 amino acids. CDR3 in amino acids: CASSLRRASNQPQHF. The DNA for the CDR3 is TGTGCCAGCAGTTTAAGGAGGGCGAGCAATCAGCCCCAGCATTTT.